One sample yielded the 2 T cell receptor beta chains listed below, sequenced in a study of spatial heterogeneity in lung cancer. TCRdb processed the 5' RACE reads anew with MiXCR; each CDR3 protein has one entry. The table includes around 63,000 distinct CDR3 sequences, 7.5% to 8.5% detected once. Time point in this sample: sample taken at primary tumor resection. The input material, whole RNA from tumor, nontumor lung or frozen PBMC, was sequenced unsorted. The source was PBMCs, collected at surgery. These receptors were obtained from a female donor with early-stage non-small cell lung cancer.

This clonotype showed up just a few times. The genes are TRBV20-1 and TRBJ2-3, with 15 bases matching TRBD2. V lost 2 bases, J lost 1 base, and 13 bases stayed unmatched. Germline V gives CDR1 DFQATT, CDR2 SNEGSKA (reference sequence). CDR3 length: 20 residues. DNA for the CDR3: TGCAGTGCTAGACCCGTTAGGACTAGCGGGAGGGCCGGCGGCACAGATACGCAGTATTTT. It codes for CSARPVRTSGRAGGTDTQYF.

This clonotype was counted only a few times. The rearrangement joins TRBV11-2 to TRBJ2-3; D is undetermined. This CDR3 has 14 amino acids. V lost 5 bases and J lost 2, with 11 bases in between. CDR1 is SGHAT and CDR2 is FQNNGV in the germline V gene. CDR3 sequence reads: CASSPGRVTDTQYF. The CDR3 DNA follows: TGTGCCAGCAGCCCCGGACGGGTCACAGATACGCAGTATTTT.